Listed below are T cell receptor beta chains from one sample, sequenced in a study of blood T cell repertoires in COVID-19. Assay used: immunoSEQ multiplex PCR; TCRdb lists only in-frame clones, some missing. The sample has 200,000 to 250,000 clones; about 87% are singletons. Input material: PBMCs or T cells enriched from blood (not recorded which). The receptors originated from a woman in her thirties who had been exposed to COVID-19. The CDR3 runs from the conserved cysteine through the conserved F or W. The D gene is left open where the match is weak. Clone size appears in some rows only: once, few, many, or a class for an expanded clone.

abundance	j_gene	v_gene	d_gene	CDR3aa	CDR3nt
NA	TRBJ1-1	TRBV4-1	TRBD1	CASKDRAMNTEAFF	TGCGCCAGCAAGGACAGGGCCATGAACACTGAAGCTTTCTTT
NA	TRBJ2-7	TRBV27	NA	CASSSIPSAKSSYEQYF	TGTGCCAGCAGTTCGATCCCTAGCGCAAAGTCTTCCTACGAGCAGTACTTC
NA	TRBJ2-1	TRBV5-5	NA	CASSLPTSNEQFF	TGTGCCAGCAGCTTGCCAACTAGCAATGAGCAGTTCTTC
NA	TRBJ2-7	TRBV5-1	TRBD1	CASSWGQGNEQYF	TGCGCCAGCAGCTGGGGACAGGGTAACGAGCAGTACTTC
NA	TRBJ1-3	TRBV7-8	NA	CASSLRGSLRNTIYF	TGTGCCAGCAGCTTGAGGGGGTCCCTACGAAACACCATATATTTT
NA	TRBJ1-5	TRBV2	NA	CASQSGGNNQPQHF	TGTGCCAGCCAAAGCGGGGGAAACAATCAGCCCCAGCATTTT
NA	TRBJ2-7	TRBV28	TRBD2	CASSSAGGRSYEQYF	TGTGCCAGCAGCTCCGCGGGGGGGCGTTCATACGAGCAGTACTTC
NA	TRBJ1-1	TRBV28	NA	CASSLATRTEAFF	TGTGCCAGCAGTTTAGCGACTAGGACTGAAGCTTTCTTT
NA	TRBJ1-1	TRBV28	NA	CASRRQVPLNTEAFF	TGTGCCAGCAGGCGACAGGTACCACTGAACACTGAAGCTTTCTTT
NA	TRBJ2-1	TRBV9	TRBD2	CASSASSGGYNEQFF	TGTGCCAGCAGCGCGTCTAGCGGGGGATACAATGAGCAGTTCTTC
NA	TRBJ2-7	TRBV6-5	NA	CASRLGTWKSYEQYF	TGTGCCAGCAGACTCGGGACATGGAAGTCCTACGAGCAGTACTTC
NA	TRBJ2-2	TRBV27	TRBD1	CASSGPDRGRTGELFF	TGTGCCAGCAGTGGACCGGACAGGGGGCGCACCGGGGAGCTGTTTTTT
NA	TRBJ1-1	TRBV30	TRBD1	CARSGQGTEAFF	TGTGCCCGGTCGGGACAGGGGACTGAAGCTTTCTTT
NA	TRBJ2-7	TRBV6-5	TRBD1	CASRIDRVPYEQYF	TGTGCCAGCAGGATCGACAGGGTGCCTTACGAGCAGTACTTC
NA	TRBJ2-1	TRBV30	TRBD2	CAWNGGRSYNEQFF	TGTGCCTGGAATGGCGGGAGGTCCTACAATGAGCAGTTCTTC
NA	TRBJ1-2	TRBV28	NA	CASRTGANYGYTF	TGTGCCAGCAGAACGGGAGCTAACTATGGCTACACCTTC
NA	TRBJ2-5	TRBV11-3	TRBD1	CASSLGGQTQETQYF	TGTGCCAGCAGCTTAGGGGGACAGACCCAAGAGACCCAGTACTTC
NA	TRBJ1-2	TRBV2	NA	CASSVEGIYGYTF	TGTGCCAGCAGTGTGGAGGGGATCTATGGCTACACCTTC
NA	TRBJ2-1	TRBV6-1	TRBD2	CASSEEMASGNNEQFF	TGTGCCAGCAGCGAAGAGATGGCTAGCGGGAACAATGAGCAGTTCTTC
NA	TRBJ2-7	TRBV30	TRBD1	CAWSKGTGPEQYF	TGTGCCTGGAGTAAGGGGACAGGGCCCGAGCAGTACTTC
NA	TRBJ1-1	TRBV5-1	NA	CASSPLGREGTEAFF	TGCGCCAGCAGCCCCCTAGGACGGGAGGGCACTGAAGCTTTCTTT
NA	TRBJ1-3	TRBV20-1	TRBD1	CSARQGMEYF	TGCAGTGCCAGACAGGGAATGGAATATTTT
NA	TRBJ2-4	TRBV5-5	NA	CASSRGAKNIQYF	TGTGCCAGCAGCAGGGGAGCCAAAAACATTCAGTACTTC
once	TRBJ1-6	TRBV5-5	NA	CASSLAGHPYNSPLHF	TGTGCCAGCAGCTTGGCAGGGCACCCCTATAATTCACCCCTCCACTTT